This entry is about one T cell receptor (beta chain). What it binds is unknown. Trimming stripped 4 bases from V and 5 bases from J, with 23 bases between. Per the germline V gene, CDR1 is LGHDT and CDR2 is YNNKEL (reference sequence). This CDR3 is 18 amino acids long. Here immunoSEQ multiplex PCR was the method, and the copy in TCRdb shows in-frame clones only, minus some. The table includes 100,000 to 120,000 clones, over 80% detected once. The sample originates from a study of T cell responses to AZD1222 COVID-19 vaccine. Study conclusions and caveats: Spike-wide coverage was observed for vaccine-associated CD4 TCRs, with dominant responses at 160-218 and 743-854.

V gene TRBV3-1 (or the pseudogene TRBV3-2) combines with J gene TRBJ2-2; D is perhaps TRBD2 (6 bases). The sample here was peripheral blood, taken on day 0 of AZD1222 vaccination. This receptor was obtained from an adult in good health. This CDR3 reads CASSRTGELGFRTGELFF. The CDR3 DNA reads TGTGCCAGCAGCCGAACGGGGGAATTAGGGTTTAGGACCGGGGAGCTGTTTTTT.